The source of this T cell receptor beta chain is a study of cytomegalovirus exposure and HLA in healthy donors. The overall study: For the approximately 430 genotyped donors, 65% to 90% fell within the Caucasian-associated ancestry cluster. Study observations and caveats: The study recorded over 150 TCR beta chains that were cytomegalovirus-associated.

Germline trimming cut 4 bases from V and 4 bases from J; bases unmatched to any gene: 5. The germline V gene encodes CDR1 MNHEY and CDR2 SVGAGI. The CDR3 runs to 15 residues. PCR used 60 Vbeta primers and 13 Jbeta primers. TCRdb keeps only in-frame clones here, not all; method: immunoSEQ multiplex PCR. Here the sample table reports some 120,000 clones. A remark on this clone: Its antigen is undetermined.

Healthy individuals who donated bone marrow served as the donors. The donors, nominally healthy at sampling, likely had unrecorded immune exposures. This sequence originates from a man in his thirties or forties in good health and CMV-seronegative. The chain joins TRBV6-5 to TRBJ2-2; 8 bases match TRBD1. Sequencing was done on a sample of PBMCs. This CDR3 reads CASSSQTGGTGELFF. The CDR3, as DNA: TGTGCCAGCAGTTCCCAAACAGGGGGCACCGGGGAGCTGTTTTTT.